Sequencing of this T cell receptor (beta chain) was carried out in a study of blood T cells in healthy people across ages (dated by TCRdb to about 2015). Concerning the study at large: In model experiments, roughly one uniquely barcoded TCR beta cDNA molecule per two T cells was captured by template switching. To track age-related changes in TCR beta repertoire diversity, the study relied on deep sequencing normalized with unique cDNA molecular identifiers. The donors were divided into four age groups: young (average around 15 years), middle-aged (about 41), aged (roughly 66) and long-lived (about 80). For two donors (one aged 18 to 29 and one aged 80 or older), the study analyzed two additional independent replicas of 1 million unique cDNA reads from the same blood draw. Broad study findings and their caveats: Estimates of total diversity based on one million sequenced T cells were regarded as lower bounds and as underestimates. Because the CMV infection status of the donors was unknown, age-related changes in expanded clonotypes may potentially have been confounded. Observed TCR beta diversity per million T cells fell roughly linearly with age, and a significant reduction was already apparent by age roughly 40. Bulk unsorted PBMC profiling prevented conclusive comparison of naive and antigen-experienced compartments. There was a strong correlation between observed TCR beta diversity and the percentage of naive T cells measured by flow cytometry. Compared with the aged group, the long-lived group had more naive CD4+ T cells, fewer expanded clones and increased TCR diversity, a pattern suggesting age selection.

On this clonotype itself: The antigen this receptor binds is unknown. Base-call qualities are not available, and no considerably larger clone is one nucleotide away.

Library creation used 5' RACE. Sequencing took place on an Illumina HiSeq 2500. A second PCR of about 6 to 12 cycles was run with a J-beta primer mix and a sample-barcoded 5' primer. Each TCR beta cDNA molecule received a unique molecular identifier from a template-switch 5' adaptor carrying 12 random nucleotides. At least 2.5 million CDR3-containing paired-end reads were obtained from each sample. First-strand cDNA was synthesized from all RNA with the Mint cDNA synthesis kit, primed by a TRBC-specific oligonucleotide. Following uracil-DNA glycosylase treatment, a first 18-cycle PCR with universal primers M1SS and BC2_uni_R was performed on all cDNA. As for the authors' bioinformatics: For normalization, 1 million high-quality reads, each with a distinct molecular identifier, were randomly selected from each sample. Instead of being binned into consensus sequences, reads with shared molecular identifiers were discarded. CDR3 identification, clonotype clustering and error correction used MiTCR with a Q25 quality threshold and the strictest error-elimination algorithm. A nonparametric unseen species model using Euler transformation provided a lower-bound estimate of total TCR beta diversity. TCRdb trimmed the raw reads at Q25, called clones with MiXCR and kept productive beta chains. Merged by CDR3 protein, the rows form single entries marked with the most common genes and DNA. The V and J calls and clone size are TCRdb's, not the authors'. This sample has 700,000 to 900,000 distinct CDR3 sequences in its table, and roughly 25% of those were observed once. The leading ten clones occupy 2.5% to 3.5% of the sample.

The germline V and J ends show losses of 4 bases and 7 bases respectively, and no gene match explains 4 bases of the junction. CDR1 and CDR2, looked up from the germline V gene (reference sequence), are SEHNR and FQNEAQ. Counted from cysteine to phenylalanine, this CDR3 has 12 amino acids. Only CDR3 DNA remains: 36 bases, in frame from the first base. Systemically healthy Caucasian individuals from Russia, 39 in total and aged about 6 to 90 years, were included as donors. Approximately 9 milliliters of peripheral blood were collected from each donor into EDTA-treated Vacutainer tubes. Ficoll-Paque density-gradient centrifugation was used to isolate PBMCs, with at least 6.5 million per sample. Trizol reagent was used to extract total RNA from the PBMCs, yielding at least 6 micrograms per sample. For every donor, an aliquot of PBMCs went through flow cytometry to measure the percentages of naive CD45RAhigh/CD27high T cells.

These data also featured in a second study, about T cells of mothers and their children. From the second report: Donors were nine systemically healthy Caucasian individuals: three mothers and their six children. cDNA synthesis consumed the entire amount of extracted RNA, loaded at around 1.4 ug RNA in each 15 ul reaction. Sample barcodes and 2-4 random nucleotides were added via the M1S primer in the second PCR. Over 10 million TCR beta CDR3 reads came from each mother, compared with some 3 million reads from each child. In both related and unrelated pairs, thymic selection shapes the output of TCR recombination in a similar way, with inherited differences having only a minor effect. Related mother-child pairs always showed normalized repertoire overlap that was slightly higher than in unrelated mother-child pairs, though the difference was never significant. Persistent microchimeric T cell clones were not detected, at a sensitivity of approximately 93 clones per million clonotypes. The study used deep NGS to compare TCR beta repertoires of mothers and children, seeking features distinguishing related mother-child pairs from unrelated individuals. On average, the children were roughly 12 +/- 4 years old, while the mothers were about 37 +/- 4 years old. After adapters were ligated using NEBNext reagents, the libraries underwent 100+100 nt paired-end sequencing on an Illumina HiSeq 2000. To avoid cross-contamination, the mother libraries and the child libraries were prepared a month apart and sequenced in separate runs. Each donor had between 500,000 and 2,000,000 distinct TCR beta clonotypes identified. Naive TCR beta clonotypes were estimated from low-frequency clonotypes matched to each donor's FACS-determined naive share, without sorting.

This receptor was obtained from a boy between 5 and 17 years old in good health. The sample taken for sequencing was blood. The chain is encoded by TRBV7-9 joined to TRBJ2-7, with TRBD1 matching 7 junction bases. The DNA sequence is TGTGCCAGCAGCTCACAGGGGTGGGAGCAGTACTTC. Its translation is CASSSQGWEQYF.